This T cell receptor beta chain was obtained from a study of response to subunit inactivated influenza vaccine. Study results and caveats: Authors proposed each seasonal influenza vaccination draws in few new T cells.

TCRdb ran MiXCR on the RT-PCR reads and lists one entry per CDR3 protein. Here the sample spans hundreds of thousands of distinct CDR3 sequences, around a sixth being singletons. This clonotype was detected only a few times. As yet, its antigen is unknown. The CDR3 covers 15 residues. CDR1 is MNHNS and CDR2 is SASEGT in the germline V gene. The clonotype originates from a man between 45 and 60 years old who received an inactivated influenza vaccine. Material: PBMCs from blood, obtained roughly 12 days after vaccination. The rearrangement uses TRBV6-1 and TRBJ2-2, with 9 bases aligning to TRBD2. The CDR3, as DNA: TGTGGAGCAGCGGGGGGAGCAGGGCGAACCGGGGAGCTGTTTTTT. Translated, it gives CGAAGGAGRTGELFF.